This T cell receptor beta chain was sequenced during a study of control samples from healthy donors and cancer patients (dated by TCRdb to the early 2020s). In this sample, this clone turned up a few times. No cognate antigen has been identified for it. No much larger clone exists at a distance of one base, and base qualities are not known. Library preparation used the immunoSEQ multiplex PCR assay. The clones in this table, taken by TCRdb from immuneACCESS, are in-frame only. Not every clone is retained; where verified, under half of the shortfall comes from an unresolved V gene, and the cause of the rest is unknown. In this sample the table shows around 94,000 clones, 90% to 95% of which occur a single time. The top ten clonotypes cover about 1.5% of the sample. The CDR3, cysteine through phenylalanine, is 15 amino acids long. The read is trimmed to its CDR3 DNA, 45 bases read in frame from base 1. V gives up 2 bases and J gives up 0 bases, and the segment between their germline ends measures 10 bases. Reading the germline V gene gives CDR1 MGHRA and CDR2 YSYEKL.

Rearrangement joined TRBV4-1 to TRBJ1-2, with no confidently assigned D gene. The sample consisted of blood. The source is a woman younger than 45 in good health. This receptor carries the CDR3 CASSQRAQSNYGYTF. The nucleotide sequence is TGCGCCAGCAGCCAACGCGCACAGTCTAACTATGGCTACACCTTC.